This TCR beta chain was recorded in a study of blood T cell repertoires in COVID-19. Study overall: Material from acute and convalescent COVID-19 was sourced from the United States, Italy and Spain. T cells, B-cell-depleted T cells, or PBMCs supplied cDNA or gDNA.

The CDR3 runs to 15 residues. The germline V gene encodes CDR1 SGHVS and CDR2 FNYEAQ. The V end was cut by 4 bases, the J end by 5 bases, with 17 bases between. As processed by the authors: Estimates of nucleated cell counts were drawn from the amplification of reference gene primers. Measured with immunoSEQ multiplex PCR; TCRdb has only the in-frame clones, and not every one. V, J and clone size were drawn from that table, and D and trimming were deduced from the DNA. Here the sample spans 75,000 to 95,000 clones, approximately 90% being singletons. The material sequenced was peripheral blood. The receptor's source is a man aged 55 to 70 with acute or convalescent COVID-19. V is TRBV7-6 and J is TRBJ2-5; D possibly corresponds to TRBD1 (6 bases). The CDR3 loop reads CASSSGHPAAETQYF. The CDR3 DNA is TGTGCCAGCAGCTCGGGACACCCGGCAGCCGAGACCCAGTACTTC.